This is a list of T cell receptor beta chains from one sample in a study of identical twins. TCRdb re-called the 5' RACE reads through MiXCR, storing one row per CDR3 protein. The sample consists of about 300,000 distinct CDR3 sequences, 10% to 15% of them appearing once. A further study also used this sample, focusing on yellow fever vaccine responses in identical twins.

The specimen was CD8+ T cells sorted from blood. These receptors originate from a young woman in good health. The CDR3 runs from the conserved cysteine through the conserved F or W. Each record gives: CDR3 protein, CDR3 DNA, D gene, clone size, J gene, V gene. D genes are given only for firm matches. Size values are once, few and many counts, or a class for expanded clones, and some rows have none.

cdr3_aa: CATSERDRDTGELFF; cdr3_nt: TGTGCCACCAGTGAGCGGGACAGGGACACCGGGGAGCTGTTTTTT; d_call: TRBD1; clone_size: few; j_call: TRBJ2-2; v_call: TRBV24-1
cdr3_aa: CSATSGGYNEQFF; cdr3_nt: TGCAGTGCTACTAGCGGCGGCTACAATGAGCAGTTCTTC; d_call: TRBD2; clone_size: few; j_call: TRBJ2-1; v_call: TRBV20-1
cdr3_aa: CASSLAGIAGELFF; cdr3_nt: TGTGCCAGCAGCCTAGCGGGAATAGCCGGGGAGCTGTTTTTT; d_call: TRBD2; clone_size: many; j_call: TRBJ2-2; v_call: TRBV27
cdr3_aa: CASRRTSYSTDTQYF; cdr3_nt: TGTGCCAGCAGACGAACTAGCTATAGCACAGATACGCAGTATTTT; d_call: NA; clone_size: NA; j_call: TRBJ2-3; v_call: TRBV7-2
cdr3_aa: CASSEHQGAKNIQYF; cdr3_nt: TGTGCCAGCAGTGAGCATCAGGGAGCCAAAAACATTCAGTACTTC; d_call: NA; clone_size: many; j_call: TRBJ2-4; v_call: TRBV28
cdr3_aa: CASSPGGPRKDTQYF; cdr3_nt: TGTGCCAGCAGCCCAGGGGGACCACGTAAAGATACGCAGTATTTT; d_call: TRBD1; clone_size: NA; j_call: TRBJ2-3; v_call: TRBV14
cdr3_aa: CASSPKGGTGELFF; cdr3_nt: TGCGCCAGCAGCCCGAAGGGGGGCACCGGGGAGCTGTTTTTT; d_call: NA; clone_size: NA; j_call: TRBJ2-2; v_call: TRBV4-1
cdr3_aa: CASSLEGAGLAGNQETQYF; cdr3_nt: TGTGCCAGCAGCTTAGAGGGGGCTGGGCTAGCGGGAAACCAAGAGACCCAGTACTTC; d_call: TRBD2; clone_size: NA; j_call: TRBJ2-5; v_call: TRBV11-2
cdr3_aa: CSGVDKGTHNEQFF; cdr3_nt: TGCAGTGGGGTAGACAAGGGAACCCACAATGAGCAGTTCTTC; d_call: NA; clone_size: NA; j_call: TRBJ2-1; v_call: TRBV20-1
cdr3_aa: CASSGNRDNEQFF; cdr3_nt: TGTGCCAGCAGTGGGAACAGAGACAATGAGCAGTTCTTC; d_call: NA; clone_size: few; j_call: TRBJ2-1; v_call: TRBV6-1
cdr3_aa: CASSLRHTAGELFF; cdr3_nt: TGTGCCAGCAGTCTCCGCCATACTGCCGGGGAGCTGTTTTTT; d_call: NA; clone_size: few; j_call: TRBJ2-2; v_call: TRBV28
cdr3_aa: CASSRLGTAEKLFF; cdr3_nt: TGTGCCAGCAGTCGTCTCGGGACAGCCGAAAAACTGTTTTTT; d_call: TRBD1; clone_size: NA; j_call: TRBJ1-4; v_call: TRBV28
cdr3_aa: CASAGVNEQFF; cdr3_nt: TGTGCTAGTGCCGGGGTCAATGAGCAGTTCTTC; d_call: NA; clone_size: few; j_call: TRBJ2-1; v_call: TRBV12-5
cdr3_aa: CATSTGGGDRRGPEAFF; cdr3_nt: TGTGCCACCAGCACGGGCGGCGGGGACCGCAGAGGGCCTGAAGCTTTCTTT; d_call: NA; clone_size: NA; j_call: TRBJ1-1; v_call: TRBV15
cdr3_aa: CASSPRTSGRGETQYF; cdr3_nt: TGCGCCAGCAGCCCTCGGACTAGCGGGAGGGGAGAGACCCAGTACTTC; d_call: TRBD2; clone_size: NA; j_call: TRBJ2-5; v_call: TRBV4-1
cdr3_aa: CSARDHRTSDEQYF; cdr3_nt: TGCAGTGCTAGAGATCATAGGACTAGCGACGAGCAGTACTTC; d_call: TRBD2; clone_size: NA; j_call: TRBJ2-7; v_call: TRBV20-1
cdr3_aa: CASSLIYGTGTDTQYF; cdr3_nt: TGTGCCAGCAGTTTGATATACGGGACGGGAACAGATACGCAGTATTTT; d_call: NA; clone_size: few; j_call: TRBJ2-3; v_call: TRBV12-3/TRBV12-4
cdr3_aa: CATSERDSYSNQPQHF; cdr3_nt: TGTGCCACCAGTGAACGGGACAGTTATAGCAATCAGCCCCAGCATTTT; d_call: TRBD1; clone_size: NA; j_call: TRBJ1-5; v_call: TRBV24-1
cdr3_aa: CASSPLGDLAGNQPQHF; cdr3_nt: TGTGCCAGCAGTCCCCTCGGAGATCTTGCGGGGAATCAGCCCCAGCATTTT; d_call: NA; clone_size: few; j_call: TRBJ1-5; v_call: TRBV6-1
cdr3_aa: CASSENQREYIDTQYF; cdr3_nt: TGCGCCAGCAGTGAGAACCAGCGGGAGTATATAGATACGCAGTATTTT; d_call: TRBD2; clone_size: NA; j_call: TRBJ2-3; v_call: TRBV10-2
cdr3_aa: CSVAGGRNTEAFF; cdr3_nt: TGCAGCGTTGCCGGGGGGAGGAACACTGAAGCTTTCTTT; d_call: NA; clone_size: many; j_call: TRBJ1-1; v_call: TRBV29-1
cdr3_aa: CASRYRGDEQYF; cdr3_nt: TGTGCCAGCAGGTACAGGGGGGACGAGCAGTACTTC; d_call: TRBD1; clone_size: NA; j_call: TRBJ2-7; v_call: TRBV2
cdr3_aa: CSVEKGNSYEQYF; cdr3_nt: TGCAGCGTGGAAAAGGGAAATTCCTACGAGCAGTACTTC; d_call: NA; clone_size: NA; j_call: TRBJ2-7; v_call: TRBV29-1
cdr3_aa: CASSPPGLAGALYNEQFF; cdr3_nt: TGCGCCAGCAGCCCCCCGGGACTAGCGGGAGCTCTATACAATGAGCAGTTCTTC; d_call: TRBD2; clone_size: many; j_call: TRBJ2-1; v_call: TRBV5-1
cdr3_aa: CASSLRTGVKDEQFF; cdr3_nt: TGTGCCAGCAGCCTAAGGACAGGGGTTAAGGATGAGCAGTTCTTC; d_call: TRBD1; clone_size: NA; j_call: TRBJ2-1; v_call: TRBV7-8